This TCR beta chain appears in the sequencing data of a study of PD-L1 blockade in urothelial cancer. Study-wide context: Of prior chemotherapy regimens, patients had received between 0 and 3.

V trimming: 1 base; J trimming: 0 bases; junction bases outside the gene matches: 6. The CDR3 has 16 residues. Germline CDR1 reads SGHRS; CDR2 reads YFSETQ. Each PCR contained spiked-in synthetic TCR analog templates. Measured with immunoSEQ multiplex PCR; TCRdb has only the in-frame clones, and not every one. The sample holds over 75,000 clones, 89% seen once. Specified time point: pretreatment peripheral blood. This TCR derives from a woman aged 80 or over with urothelial cancer. The specimen was PBMCs, collected around atezolizumab (anti-PD-L1) treatment. The chain couples TRBV5-1 to TRBJ1-1; 7 nucleotides match TRBD1. CDR3 loop: CASSLITGVMNTEAFF. Here the CDR3 DNA reads TGCGCCAGCAGCTTGATTACAGGGGTGATGAACACTGAAGCTTTCTTT.